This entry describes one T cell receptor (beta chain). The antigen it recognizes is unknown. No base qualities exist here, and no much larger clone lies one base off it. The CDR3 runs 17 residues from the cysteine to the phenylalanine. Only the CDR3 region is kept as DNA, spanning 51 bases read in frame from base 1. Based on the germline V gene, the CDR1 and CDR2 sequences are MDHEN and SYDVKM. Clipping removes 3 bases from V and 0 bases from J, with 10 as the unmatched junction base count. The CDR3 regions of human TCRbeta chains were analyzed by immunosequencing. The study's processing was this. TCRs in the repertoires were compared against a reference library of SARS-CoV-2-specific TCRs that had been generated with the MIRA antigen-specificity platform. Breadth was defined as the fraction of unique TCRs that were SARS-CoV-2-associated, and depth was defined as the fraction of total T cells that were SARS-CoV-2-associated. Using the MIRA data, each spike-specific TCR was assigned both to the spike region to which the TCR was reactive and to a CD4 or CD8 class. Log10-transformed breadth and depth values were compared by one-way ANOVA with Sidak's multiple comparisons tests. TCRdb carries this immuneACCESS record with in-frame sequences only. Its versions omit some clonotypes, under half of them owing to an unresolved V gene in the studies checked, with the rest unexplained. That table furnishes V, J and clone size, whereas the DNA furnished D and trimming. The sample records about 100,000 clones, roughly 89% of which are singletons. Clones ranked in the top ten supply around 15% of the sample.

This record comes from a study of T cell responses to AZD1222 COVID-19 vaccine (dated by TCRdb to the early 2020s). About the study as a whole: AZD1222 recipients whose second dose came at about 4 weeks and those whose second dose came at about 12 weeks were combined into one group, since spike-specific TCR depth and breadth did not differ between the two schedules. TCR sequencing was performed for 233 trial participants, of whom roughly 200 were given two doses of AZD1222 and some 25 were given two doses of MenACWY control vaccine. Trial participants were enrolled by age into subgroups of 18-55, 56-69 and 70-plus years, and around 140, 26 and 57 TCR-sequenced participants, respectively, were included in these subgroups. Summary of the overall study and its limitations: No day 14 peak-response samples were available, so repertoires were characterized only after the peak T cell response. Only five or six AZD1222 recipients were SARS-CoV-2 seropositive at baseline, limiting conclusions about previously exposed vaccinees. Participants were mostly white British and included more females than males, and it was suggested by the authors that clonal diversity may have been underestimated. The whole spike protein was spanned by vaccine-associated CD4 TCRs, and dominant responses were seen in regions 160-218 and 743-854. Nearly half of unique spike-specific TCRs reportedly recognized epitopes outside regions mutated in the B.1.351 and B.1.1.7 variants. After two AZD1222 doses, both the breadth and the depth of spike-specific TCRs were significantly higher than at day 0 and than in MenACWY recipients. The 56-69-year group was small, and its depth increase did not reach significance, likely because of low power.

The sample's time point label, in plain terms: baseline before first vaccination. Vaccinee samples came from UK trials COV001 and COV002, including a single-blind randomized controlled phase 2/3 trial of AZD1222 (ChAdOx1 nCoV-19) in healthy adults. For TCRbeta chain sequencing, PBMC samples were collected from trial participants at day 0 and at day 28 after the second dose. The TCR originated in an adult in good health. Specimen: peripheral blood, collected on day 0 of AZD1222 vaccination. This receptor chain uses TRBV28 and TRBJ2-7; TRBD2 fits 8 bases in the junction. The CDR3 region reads CASSLGTGTRSSYEQYF. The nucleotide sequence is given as TGTGCCAGCAGTTTGGGCACAGGGACTAGGAGCTCCTACGAGCAGTACTTC.